One TCR beta chain is described in this entry. This clone was found once. Its specific antigen is unknown. The input lacks base qualities; no much larger clone sits a single base away. The protocol used for the library was the immunoSEQ multiplex PCR assay. For the multiplex PCR, a mixture combining 60 forward primers for TCR Vbeta segments and 13 reverse primers for TCR Jbeta segments was used. The CDR3 region of rearranged TCR beta genes was amplified from genomic DNA by a multiplex PCR assay. On the Illumina HiSeq System, the amplified TCR beta libraries were sequenced as 87-base-pair reads. In the original analysis: A later analysis tallied 70 million to 100 million unique TCR beta chains across the approximately 670 repertoires, and about 10 million of those chains were shared by two or more donors. Raw reads were error-corrected and collapsed into unique sequences with a nearest-neighbor algorithm that merged closely related sequences to remove PCR and sequencing errors. To assign V, D and J gene segments, CDR3 sequences were aligned to IMGT reference sequences. For a sequence to be retained, a match of at least six nucleotides to both a V gene segment and a J gene segment was required. Rearrangements were called productive when the CDR3 lacked stop codons and stayed in frame with V and J; all others were non-productive. CDR3 was defined by IMGT convention, running from the second conserved V-encoded cysteine to the conserved J-encoded phenylalanine. In an earlier analysis of around 570 of the donors, sequences lacking an unambiguous match to a single V gene segment were excluded. An earlier analysis of over 450 of the donors classified V segments as functional when productive rearrangements were above 56.7% and as segregating when the standard deviation between donors was above 5%. A statistical classification framework was built for diagnosing cytomegalovirus status from the catalog of TCR beta chain sequences. A later analysis assigned V and J genes by comparing TCR nucleotide sequences with IMGT/GENE-DB human TR gene sequences. A later analysis assigned CDR3 sequences and most-parsimonious VDJ recombination scenarios with the TCRdist pipeline. In a later analysis, every TCR beta chain was defined by the combination of its CDR3 amino acid sequence and its V-gene family, and reads without a unique V-gene family were dropped. In a later analysis, some 600 highly shared, low-generation-probability nucleotide sequences were removed to address suspected cross-contamination and a sequencing artifact. A later analysis calculated a clonal expansion index for each public chain from normalized within-repertoire ranks of inferred template counts. A later analysis computed generation probabilities with a VDJ recombination model fitted to out-of-frame rearrangements, and checked the results against IGoR. In a later analysis, TCR-TCR, TCR-HLA and TCR-CMV co-occurrence was scored with hypergeometric tests, and a repertoire-size bias correction was applied to TCR pairs. To estimate false discovery rates, a later analysis permuted the HLA or CMV assignments 20 times. In a later analysis, co-occurring TCRs were grouped using DBSCAN, and TCRdist sequence similarity was added for clustering within HLA-allele-positive subsets. For co-occurrence clustering, repertoires with fewer than 30,000 or more than 120,000 public chains were excluded, along with a handful of repertoires with anomalous nucleotide sharing. The table was pulled from immuneACCESS by TCRdb, which kept in-frame rearrangements only. Such tables lose some clones; where checked, under half of the loss comes from unresolved V genes, and the rest has no known cause. V and J calls and clone size are those listed in that table; D and trimming were worked out from the DNA. Present in this sample are more than 150,000 clones, about 79% of which were seen just once. The top ten hold 1% to 1.5% of the sample.

The CDR3 contains 12 residues, cysteine and phenylalanine counted. The entry retains the CDR3 DNA only, 36 bases that are in frame from base 1. The germline V gene supplies CDR1 SGHRS and CDR2 YFSETQ. V was cut back by 4 bases and J by 12 bases, leaving a gap of 14 bases between them. In total, 666 healthy bone marrow donors made up the cohort. All cohort members were sampled while nominally healthy, although unrecorded immune exposures were likely present. The donor was CMV seropositive and was included in the group of 250 to 300 seropositive cohort members. A peripheral blood sample was provided by each donor, and peripheral blood mononuclear cells were used for TCR beta sequencing. Genomic DNA extraction from the blood cell samples was performed with the Qiagen DNeasy Blood Extraction Kit. The sample is drawn from a study of cytomegalovirus exposure and HLA in healthy donors (dated by TCRdb to 2015 to 2018). Context from the whole study: An earlier analysis of fewer than 750 of the donors reported 276 Gb of sequence data and 117 million unique TCR beta sequences obtained from about 179 million T cells. An earlier analysis of some 500 of the donors applied high-throughput TCR beta sequencing to assess whether each TCR beta V gene segment acted as functional or pseudogenic. The aim of the study was to test whether cataloging public T cell receptors could identify signatures of past pathogen exposure. Roughly five DR-DQ haplotypes were handled as single units for association and clustering, since linkage in the cohort was strong. All discovery cohort repertoires had been generated using a single sequencing platform. Among roughly 400 genotyped donors of the cohort, an average of approximately 230,000 unique TCR beta nucleotide sequences were sequenced per donor, roughly a sixth of them non-productive. Genome-wide SNP genotypes for about three fifths of the roughly 670 donors were used in a later genetic analysis, which treated that subset as a discovery cohort. To predict cytomegalovirus infection status, the study combined high-throughput TCR immunosequencing, statistical association of individual TCRs with disease status, and machine learning. Alongside the repertoire data, information on donor age, sex, ethnicity and CMV serostatus was compiled. In addition to the first cohort of 666 subjects, a separate validation cohort of 120 different subjects was used. To study patterns of TCR occurrence, a later analysis re-analyzed previously published TCR beta repertoires from 666 donors and added high-resolution HLA genotyping. Rather than using new phenotypic data, the later analysis identified candidate immune exposures from TCR beta sequences and from how often those sequences occurred across donors. Class I and class II HLA loci were covered by the typing at four-digit resolution. The genetic ancestry cluster associated with self-reported Caucasian donors included around four fifths of the 398 genotyped donors. The number of typed donors differed by locus: roughly 620-640 for A, B, C, DRB1 and DQB1; some 500 for DQA1; some 610 for DPA1; and roughly 470 for DPB1. The T cell repertoires of 670 or so subjects were profiled by immunosequencing and related to cytomegalovirus serostatus. About 300 gigabases of sequencing data and around 80 million unique TCR sequences made up an early release that covered approximately 620 HLA-typed donors. Overall study outcomes, separate from this receptor: A later analysis reported that several top co-occurrence clusters appeared linked to parvovirus B19, influenza, CMV and Epstein-Barr virus. This cohort had only TCR beta chains sequenced, and the lack of alpha or paired-chain data limited which features could be detected. In both the original and validation cohorts, the classifier was reported to diagnose cytomegalovirus status with high specificity and sensitivity. According to a later genetic analysis, donors in an Asian-associated ancestry cluster had fewer N-insertions in productive TCRs than the roughly 660-donor mean. A later analysis associated 16,951 TCR beta sequences with specific HLA alleles at a false discovery rate of 0.05. The study gave a list of under 200 TCR beta chains associated with cytomegalovirus. When HLA alleles, especially DR and DQ, strongly co-occurred, attributing TCR associations to individual alleles was difficult. A group of highly shared sequence variants was considered likely to be a technical artifact of the sequencing pipeline. For the cohort, immune exposure information was limited to CMV serostatus. Because HLA typing was unavailable for some donors at each locus, only the typed subset was used in association tests. A further reported finding was that TCR beta sequences accurately predicted the HLA-A and HLA-B alleles for most subjects in the first cohort. While some public TCRs were present in many individuals, most TCR sequences turned up only very rarely across donors. In an earlier analysis of a few hundred of the donors, most TCR beta V segments were observed in productive rearrangements about 90% or about 30% of the time, broadly matching IMGT annotations. The earlier analysis of fewer than 750 of the donors excluded approximately 15 rarely observed V segments, including chromosome 9 orphons, because counts were too low. Compared with equally common non-associated chains, HLA-associated TCR beta chains in a later analysis were more clonally expanded and had lower generation probabilities. In a later genetic analysis, a missense DCLRE1C variant was associated with V-gene and J-gene trimming of TCR beta chains, and the association was replicated in an independent cohort. Sequencing depth was assumed to be roughly uniform across donors in the presence/absence analyses, though that assumption may not hold. It was suggested by the authors that the approach could potentially be generalized to other disease states and immunological phenotypes. According to a later analysis, most CMV-associated TCR beta chains appeared to be HLA-restricted, and the HLA associations seemed to be driven largely by CMV exposure. According to a later analysis, TCR association rates differed among HLA loci, with DRB1 alleles showing the most associated TCRs and HLA-C alleles showing the fewest. Some IMGT-functional V segments, including TRBV6-2 and TRBV6-3, could not be told apart with the 87-base-pair reads, so those segments were excluded. Linkage disequilibrium might explain the correlated functional status among segregating V segments, but an unknown experimental factor could not be excluded. A few of the identified cytomegalovirus-associated TCR beta chains were confirmed in vitro to be specific for cytomegalovirus antigens.

The source is a girl aged 2 to 10 in good health and CMV-seropositive. The sample taken for sequencing was PBMCs. The rearranged segments are TRBV5-1 and TRBJ2-4; 5 matching bases give a weak D call of TRBD2. This receptor carries the CDR3 CASSVDLEAQYF. DNA sequence: TGCGCCAGCAGCGTAGACCTGGAGGCTCAGTACTTC. With the rest looked up from the reference TRBV5-1 and TRBJ2-4 genes rather than sequenced, the full variable domain is KAGVTQTPRYLIKTRGQQVTLSCSPISGHRSVSWYQQTPGQGLQFLFEYFSETQRNKGNFPGRFSGRQFSNSRSEMNVSTLELGDSALYLCASSVDLEAQYFGAGTRLSVL.